This TCR beta chain originates from a study of shared clonotypes between healthy human individuals. Study overall: Each donor's CD4 naive and CD4 memory cells filled three plates apiece, CD8 naive two, and CD8 memory one.

The CDR3 is 14 residues long. The V gene's germline CDR1 is SNHLY and CDR2 FYNNEI. Trimming at V came to 10 bases and at J to 5 bases, leaving 10 bases not matched to a gene. The donor cohort consisted entirely of Caucasian adults residing in Nashville, Tennessee. Worth noting for this clone: Antigen unknown.

Deep was the level used in running the assay. This table comes from immunoSEQ multiplex PCR, and its TCRdb copy is limited to in-frame clones, with some not included. The sample shows about 1.1 million clones, around 78% of them seen only once. Study-wide findings and caveats: Deeper or shallower sequencing was expected to change how clonotypes are shared among donors.

Source material: memory CD4+ T cells from PBMCs. Documented subset: CD45RA-negative fraction. The chain joins TRBV2 to TRBJ2-3, with 9 nucleotides matching TRBD2. The TCR was taken from a man aged 18-30 years in good health. Some clones in this sample may be carry-over from other donors' samples. CDR3: CAIPTSGRGDTQYF. CDR3 nucleotides: TGTGCCATCCCCACTAGCGGGCGTGGAGATACGCAGTATTTT.